The clone carrying this T cell receptor beta chain appeared many times. This specimen belongs to a study of blood T cell repertoires in COVID-19. Overall study: Sites across the United States, Italy and Spain contributed samples from acute and convalescent COVID-19. PBMCs, B-cell-depleted T cells, or T cells were the source of the cDNA or gDNA that made up the material.

In the authors' workflow: It was from reference gene primer amplification that nucleated cell counts were estimated. Here immunoSEQ multiplex PCR was the method, and the copy in TCRdb shows in-frame clones only, minus some. For V, J and clone size, that table is used; D and trimming come from the DNA. The sample shows 150,000 or so clones, roughly 83% of them seen only once. The CDR3 extends over 17 amino acids. CDR1 and CDR2 from the germline V gene are MDHEN and SYDVKM. V gave up 6 bases and J gave up 2 bases; unmatched junction bases: 14. V is TRBV28 and J is TRBJ1-2; 8 positions match TRBD1. This sequence was found in a woman aged 60 to 75 with acute or convalescent COVID-19. Input material: peripheral blood. CDR3 nucleotides: TGTGCCAGCAGGCCTGCTACGGCAGGGGGCGTAAACTATGGCTACACCTTC. Translated, it gives CASRPATAGGVNYGYTF.